This entry concerns a single T cell receptor beta chain. This clonotype occurred a few times. Which antigen it targets is not known. Per-nucleotide qualities are absent, and no much larger clonotype sits a single base away. These data come from a study of response to subunit inactivated influenza vaccine (dated by TCRdb to the late 2010s). For the study in its entirety: Deep quantitative profiling of the T cell receptor repertoire was used in the study to follow responses to a trivalent subunit inactivated influenza vaccine.

General conclusions and limits of the study: The authors suggested that each seasonal influenza vaccination may recruit only a limited number of new T cells.

The CDR3 runs 14 amino acids, cysteine and phenylalanine included. Only CDR3 DNA remains: 42 bases, in frame from the first base. Between the V and J ends, shortened by 6 bases and 0 bases respectively, the junction contains 9 bases. The protocol used for the library was RT-PCR. These reads were obtained on an Illumina HiSeq 2500. TCRdb trimmed the raw reads at Q25, called clones with MiXCR and kept productive beta chains. CDR3 protein duplicates are merged, each entry listing the most common genes and DNA. Present in this sample are hundreds of thousands of distinct CDR3 sequences, around 16% of which were seen just once. 11% of the sample lies in the top ten.

In this chain, TRBV12-3 or TRBV12-4 is recombined with TRBJ1-3; a confident D gene designation cannot be given. The TCR originated in a man in his fifties or sixties who received an inactivated influenza vaccine. Donor details come from another sample of the same person, matched by shared clones. This specimen consisted of PBMCs from blood, obtained 11 to 12 days after vaccination. The DNA reads as follows: TGTGCCAGCAGCCTACGGAGCTCTGGAAACACCATATATTTT. Translated, it reads CASSLRSSGNTIYF.